A selection of T cell receptor beta chains follows, all from one sample in a study of cytomegalovirus exposure and HLA in healthy donors. The method was immunoSEQ multiplex PCR; TCRdb's version includes in-frame clones alone and lacks a portion of them. The sample holds over 60,000 clones; approximately 96% are singletons and the top ten take 2% to 2.5%. Specimen: PBMCs. The receptor source for this set is a man between 18 and 35 years old in good health and CMV-seronegative. The CDR3 runs from the conserved cysteine through the conserved F or W. Each record gives: J gene, D gene, V gene, CDR3 protein, CDR3 DNA. D genes are given only for firm matches.

>TRBJ1-1|TRBD1|TRBV27
CASSLRGGHTEAFF
TGTGCCAGCAGTTTACGAGGGGGCCACACTGAAGCTTTCTTT
>TRBJ2-1|TRBD2|TRBV28
CASSPSSLAGLYNEQFF
TGTGCCAGCAGCCCTAGTAGCCTAGCGGGATTATACAATGAGCAGTTCTTC
>TRBJ2-1|NA|TRBV7-9
CASSLPSGEAFF
TGTGCCAGCAGCTTACCTTCGGGAGAGGCGTTCTTC
>TRBJ1-2|NA|TRBV5-4
CASSLDRWDYGYTF
TGTGCCAGCAGCTTGGACAGGTGGGACTATGGCTACACCTTC
>TRBJ2-5|TRBD1|TRBV29-1
CSVAGQFETQYF
TGCAGCGTTGCGGGACAGTTTGAGACCCAGTACTTC
>TRBJ1-1|TRBD1|TRBV28
CASTLQGSFTEAFF
TGTGCCAGCACCCTACAGGGGTCGTTTACTGAAGCTTTCTTT
>TRBJ1-4|NA|TRBV19
CASSIATNEKLFF
TGTGCCAGTAGCATTGCAACTAATGAAAAACTGTTTTTT
>TRBJ2-1|TRBD1|TRBV6-5
CASSNGQEYNEQFF
TGTGCCAGCAGTAATGGACAGGAATACAATGAGCAGTTCTTC
>TRBJ1-2|TRBD1|TRBV10-3
CATWDRGRDGYTF
TGTGCCACTTGGGACAGGGGGCGTGATGGCTACACCTTC
>TRBJ1-5|NA|TRBV19
CASSIDRAHQPQHF
TGTGCCAGTAGTATAGACAGGGCACATCAGCCCCAGCATTTT
>TRBJ1-1|NA|TRBV9
CASSVGGGMNTEAFF
TGTGCCAGCAGCGTAGGGGGAGGGATGAACACTGAAGCTTTCTTT
>TRBJ2-5|NA|TRBV29-1
CSVSQGQETQYF
TGCAGCGTTTCCCAGGGACAAGAGACCCAGTACTTC
>TRBJ1-5|TRBD1|TRBV29-1
CSVETGGQPQHF
TGCAGCGTTGAAACAGGGGGTCAGCCCCAGCATTTT